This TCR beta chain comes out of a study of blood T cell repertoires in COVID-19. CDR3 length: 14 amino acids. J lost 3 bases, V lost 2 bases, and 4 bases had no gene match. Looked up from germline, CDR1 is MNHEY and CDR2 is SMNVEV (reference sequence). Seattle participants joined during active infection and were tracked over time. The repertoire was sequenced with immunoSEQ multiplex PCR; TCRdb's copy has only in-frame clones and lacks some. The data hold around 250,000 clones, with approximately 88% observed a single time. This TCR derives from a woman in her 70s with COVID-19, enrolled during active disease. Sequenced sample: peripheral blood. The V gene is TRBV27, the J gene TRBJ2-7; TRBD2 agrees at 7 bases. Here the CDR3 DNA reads TGTGCCAGCAGTTTAACGGGAGGCTACTACGAGCAGTACTTC. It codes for CASSLTGGYYEQYF.